The present entry profiles one TCR beta chain with its context. Antigen unknown. Those patients who had chemo-refractory metastatic non-small-cell lung cancer were given focal radiation along with CTLA-4 blockade through ipilimumab. The source of the sample is a study of radiotherapy plus CTLA-4 blockade in lung cancer. For the study at large: Objective responses were observed in 15% to 20% of patients, and disease control was achieved by around 31%.

Some clones are missing from TCRdb's copy, which holds only in-frame ones; the method was immunoSEQ multiplex PCR. Of approximately 73,000 clones in the sample, around 87% were seen once. The J segment lost 0 bases and the V segment lost 3 bases, leaving 3 bases of the junction unmatched. This CDR3 is built from 15 residues. The germline V gene has CDR1 SGHNT and CDR2 YYREEE (reference sequence). Whole-study findings and limits: An expansion of tumor-derived TCR clones occurred in blood after radiotherapy plus ipilimumab. Increased serum interferon-beta after radiation also reportedly predicted response strongly.

The chain couples TRBV5-4 to TRBJ2-5; 9 nucleotides align to TRBD1. The specimen was peripheral blood, collected from a patient treated with radiotherapy plus ipilimumab. The TCR comes from a human donor with non-small cell lung cancer that progressed on radiotherapy plus ipilimumab. CDR3 protein: CASSSQGAHQETQYF. In DNA form, the CDR3 reads TGTGCCAGCAGCTCACAGGGGGCACACCAAGAGACCCAGTACTTC.